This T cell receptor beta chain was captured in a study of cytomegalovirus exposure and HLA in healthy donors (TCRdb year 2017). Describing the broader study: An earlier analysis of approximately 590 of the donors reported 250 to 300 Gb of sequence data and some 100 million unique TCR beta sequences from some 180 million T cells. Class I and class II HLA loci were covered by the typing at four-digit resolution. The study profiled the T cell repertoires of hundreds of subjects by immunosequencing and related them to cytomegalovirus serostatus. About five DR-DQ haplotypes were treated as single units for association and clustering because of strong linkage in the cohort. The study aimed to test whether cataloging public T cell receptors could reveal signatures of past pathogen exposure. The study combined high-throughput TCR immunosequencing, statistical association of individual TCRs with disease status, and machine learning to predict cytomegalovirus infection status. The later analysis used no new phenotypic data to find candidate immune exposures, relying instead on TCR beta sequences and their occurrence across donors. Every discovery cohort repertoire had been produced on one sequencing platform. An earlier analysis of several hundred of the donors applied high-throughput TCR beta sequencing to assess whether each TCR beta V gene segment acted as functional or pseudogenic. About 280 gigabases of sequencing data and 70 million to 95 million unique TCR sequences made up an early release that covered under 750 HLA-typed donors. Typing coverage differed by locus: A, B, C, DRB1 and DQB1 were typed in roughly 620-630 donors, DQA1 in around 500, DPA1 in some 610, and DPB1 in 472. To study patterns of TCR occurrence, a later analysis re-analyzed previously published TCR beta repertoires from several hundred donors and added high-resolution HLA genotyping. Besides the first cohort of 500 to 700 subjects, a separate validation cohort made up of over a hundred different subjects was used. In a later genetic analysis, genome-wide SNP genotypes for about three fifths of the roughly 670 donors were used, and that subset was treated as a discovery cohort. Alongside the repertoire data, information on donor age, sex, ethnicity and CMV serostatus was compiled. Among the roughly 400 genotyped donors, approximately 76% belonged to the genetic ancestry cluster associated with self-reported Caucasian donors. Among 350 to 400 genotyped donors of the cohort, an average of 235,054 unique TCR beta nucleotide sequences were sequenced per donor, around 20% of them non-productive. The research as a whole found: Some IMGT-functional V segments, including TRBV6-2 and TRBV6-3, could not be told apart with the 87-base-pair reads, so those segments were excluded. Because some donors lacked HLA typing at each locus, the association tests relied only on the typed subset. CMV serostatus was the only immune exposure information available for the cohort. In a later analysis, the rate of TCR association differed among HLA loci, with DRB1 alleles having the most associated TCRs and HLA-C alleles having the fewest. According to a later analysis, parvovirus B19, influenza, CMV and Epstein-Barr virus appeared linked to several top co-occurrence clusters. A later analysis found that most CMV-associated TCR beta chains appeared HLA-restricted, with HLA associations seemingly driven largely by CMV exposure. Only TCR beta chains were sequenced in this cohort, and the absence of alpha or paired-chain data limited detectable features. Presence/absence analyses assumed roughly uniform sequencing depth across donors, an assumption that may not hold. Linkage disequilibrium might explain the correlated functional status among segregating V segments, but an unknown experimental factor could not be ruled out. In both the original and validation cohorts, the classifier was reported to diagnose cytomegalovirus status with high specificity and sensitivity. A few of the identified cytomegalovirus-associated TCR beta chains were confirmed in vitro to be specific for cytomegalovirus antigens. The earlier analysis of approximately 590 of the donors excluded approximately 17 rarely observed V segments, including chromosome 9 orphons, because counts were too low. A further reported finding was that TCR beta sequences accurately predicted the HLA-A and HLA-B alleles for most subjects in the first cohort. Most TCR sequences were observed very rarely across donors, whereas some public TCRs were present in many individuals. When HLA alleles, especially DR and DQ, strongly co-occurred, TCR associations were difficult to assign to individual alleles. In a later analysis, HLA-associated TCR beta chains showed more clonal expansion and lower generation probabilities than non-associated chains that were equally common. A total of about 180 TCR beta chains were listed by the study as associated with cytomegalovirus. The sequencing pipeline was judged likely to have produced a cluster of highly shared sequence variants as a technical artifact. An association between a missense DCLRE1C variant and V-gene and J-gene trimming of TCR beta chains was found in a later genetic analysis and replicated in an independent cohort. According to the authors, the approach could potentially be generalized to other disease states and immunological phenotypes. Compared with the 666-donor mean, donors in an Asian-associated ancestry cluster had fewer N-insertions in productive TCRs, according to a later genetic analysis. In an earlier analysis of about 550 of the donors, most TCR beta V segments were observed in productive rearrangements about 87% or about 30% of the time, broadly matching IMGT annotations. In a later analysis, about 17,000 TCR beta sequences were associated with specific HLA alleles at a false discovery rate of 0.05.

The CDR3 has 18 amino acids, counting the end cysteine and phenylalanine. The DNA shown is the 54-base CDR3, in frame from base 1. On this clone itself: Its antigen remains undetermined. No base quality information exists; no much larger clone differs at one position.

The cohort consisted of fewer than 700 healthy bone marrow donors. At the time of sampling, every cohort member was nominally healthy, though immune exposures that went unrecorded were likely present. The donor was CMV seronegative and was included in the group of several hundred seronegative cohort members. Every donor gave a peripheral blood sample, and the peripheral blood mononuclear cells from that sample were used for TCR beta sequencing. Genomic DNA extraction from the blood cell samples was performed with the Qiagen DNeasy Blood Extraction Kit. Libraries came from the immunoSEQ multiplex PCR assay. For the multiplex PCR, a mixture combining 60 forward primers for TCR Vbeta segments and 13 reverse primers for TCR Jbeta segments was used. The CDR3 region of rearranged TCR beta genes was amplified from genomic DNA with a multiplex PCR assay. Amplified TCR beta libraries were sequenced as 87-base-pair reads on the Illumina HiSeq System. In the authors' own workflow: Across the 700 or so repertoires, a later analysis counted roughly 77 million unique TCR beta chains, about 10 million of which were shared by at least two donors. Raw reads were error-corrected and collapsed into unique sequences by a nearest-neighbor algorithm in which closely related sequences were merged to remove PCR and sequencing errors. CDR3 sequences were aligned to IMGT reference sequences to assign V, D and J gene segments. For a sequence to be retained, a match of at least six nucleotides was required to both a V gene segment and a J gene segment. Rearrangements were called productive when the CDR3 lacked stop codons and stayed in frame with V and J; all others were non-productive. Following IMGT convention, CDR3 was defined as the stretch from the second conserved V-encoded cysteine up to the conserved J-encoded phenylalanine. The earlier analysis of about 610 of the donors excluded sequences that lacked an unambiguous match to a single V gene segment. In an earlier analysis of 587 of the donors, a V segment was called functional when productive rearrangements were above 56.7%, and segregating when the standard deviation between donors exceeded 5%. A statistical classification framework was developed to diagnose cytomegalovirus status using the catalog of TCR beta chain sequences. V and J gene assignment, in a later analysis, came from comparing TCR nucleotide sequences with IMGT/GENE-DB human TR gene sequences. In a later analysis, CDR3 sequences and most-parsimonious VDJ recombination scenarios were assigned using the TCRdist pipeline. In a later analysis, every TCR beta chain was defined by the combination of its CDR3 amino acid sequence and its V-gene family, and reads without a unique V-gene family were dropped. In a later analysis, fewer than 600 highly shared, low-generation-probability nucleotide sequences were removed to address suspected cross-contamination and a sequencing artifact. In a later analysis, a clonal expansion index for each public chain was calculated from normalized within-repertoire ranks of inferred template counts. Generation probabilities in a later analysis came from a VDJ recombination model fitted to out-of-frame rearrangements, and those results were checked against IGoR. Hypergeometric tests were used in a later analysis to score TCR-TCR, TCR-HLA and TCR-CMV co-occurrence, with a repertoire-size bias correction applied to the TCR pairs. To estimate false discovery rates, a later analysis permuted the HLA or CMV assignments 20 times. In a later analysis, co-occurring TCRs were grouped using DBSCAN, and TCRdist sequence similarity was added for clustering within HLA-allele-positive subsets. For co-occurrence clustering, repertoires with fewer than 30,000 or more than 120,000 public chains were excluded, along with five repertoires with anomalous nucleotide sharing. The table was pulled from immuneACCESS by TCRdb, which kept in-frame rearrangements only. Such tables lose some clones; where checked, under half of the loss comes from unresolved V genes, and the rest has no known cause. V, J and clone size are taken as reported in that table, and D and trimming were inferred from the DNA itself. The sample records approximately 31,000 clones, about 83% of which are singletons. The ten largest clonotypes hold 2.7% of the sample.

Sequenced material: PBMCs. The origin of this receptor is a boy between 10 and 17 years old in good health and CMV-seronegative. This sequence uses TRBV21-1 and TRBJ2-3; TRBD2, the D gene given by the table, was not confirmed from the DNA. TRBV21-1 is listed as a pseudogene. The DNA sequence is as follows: TGTGCCAGCAGCGCCCGGACTAGCTGGGGGAAGAATCTCGCTACGCAGTATTTT. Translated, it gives CASSARTSWGKNLATQYF.